This TCR beta chain was sequenced for a study of regulatory T cells in long-lasting Graves disease. Overall study findings and caveats: Analyses excluded thyroid tissue, covering peripheral blood alone. It was possible that the small sample size reduced accuracy.

This clonotype was found many times. Its antigen is unidentified. Construction of the TCR beta libraries employed iRepertoire HTBI primers in conjunction with Arm-PCR of CDR3 regions. A single record per CDR3 protein comes from TCRdb applying MiXCR to the multiplex PCR reads. The table records approximately 560,000 distinct CDR3 sequences, roughly 16% of them present only once. Sample time point: newly diagnosed GD, antithyroid drugs for less than 3 months. After RNA was extracted from PBMCs, the TCR library was made from it. The CDR3 covers 15 residues. Trimming took off 2 bases at V and 0 bases at J, with 7 bases between the two ends. From germline, CDR1 is WNHNN and CDR2 SYGVQD (reference sequence). These data were likewise used in another study, on T cells in Graves' hyperthyroidism and ophthalmopathy. This second report adds: TCR CDR3 regions were first amplified by RT-PCR with HTBI primers. Ophthalmopathy cases were set apart from stable hyperthyroidism by a 13 V-J model.

The receptor's source is a man aged 18 to 30 with Graves disease. This sequence joins TRBV10-1 and TRBJ2-2; weak D call: TRBD1 (6 bases). The sample here was peripheral blood mononuclear cells (PBMCs), taken at new diagnosis, from a patient treated with antithyroid drugs. CDR3 DNA: TGCGCCAGCAGTGAGGGGACATCGAACACCGGGGAGCTGTTTTTT. It encodes CASSEGTSNTGELFF.